The 22 T cell receptor beta chains below were found in one sample sequenced in a study of cytomegalovirus exposure and HLA in healthy donors. Primers included in the PCR were 60 Vbeta and 13 Jbeta primers. Measured with immunoSEQ multiplex PCR; TCRdb has only the in-frame clones, and not every one. Of some 200,000 clones listed, 76% are singletons. The sequenced sample was PBMCs. The receptor source for this set is a man between 18 and 35 years old in good health and CMV-seronegative.

This chain connects TRBV14 to TRBJ2-2; D unclear. V was trimmed by 1 base and J by 6 bases, leaving 12 bases between them. Germline V gene data show CDR1 as SGHDN and CDR2 as FVKESK. The CDR3 consists of 15 residues. As DNA, the CDR3 is TGTGCCAGCAGCCAAGTGGCAGGTTTACCCGGGGAGCTGTTTTTT. Translated, it gives CASSQVAGLPGELFF.

The gene calls are TRBV25-1 and TRBJ1-1; perhaps TRBD1 as D (5 bases). V lost 6 bases, J lost 3 bases, and 5 bases lay in between. Germline CDR1 and CDR2: MGHDK and SYGVNS. This CDR3 is built from 11 residues. In nucleotides, the CDR3 is TGTGCCAGCAGACAGGACACTGAAGCTTTCTTT. Translation gives CASRQDTEAFF.

The V gene is TRBV27, the J gene TRBJ2-1; D is uncertain. This CDR3 region has 13 residues. Germline V gives CDR1 MNHEY, CDR2 SMNVEV (reference sequence). Trimming removed 6 bases at V and 0 bases at J, with 6 bases between. The CDR3 bases are TGTGCCAGCAGGATGAGCTCCTACAATGAGCAGTTCTTC. Translating gives CASRMSSYNEQFF.

V is TRBV9 and J is TRBJ2-7; weak D call: TRBD1 (6 bases). Germline V gives CDR1 SGDLS, CDR2 YYNGEE. Between the trimmed V and J ends, which lost 4 bases and 3 bases, there was a span of 11 bases. CDR3 length: 13 residues. The CDR3 DNA sequence: TGTGCCAGCAGCCCCGGGACACGCTACGAGCAGTACTTC. Translating it yields CASSPGTRYEQYF.

The J gene is TRBJ2-2, the V gene TRBV18; tentative D call: TRBD2 (5 bases). Between the trimmed V and J ends, which lost 1 base and 2 bases, there was a span of 8 bases. The CDR3 runs to 15 residues. Germline V lookup: CDR1 KGHSH, CDR2 LQKENI. In nucleotides, the CDR3 is TGTGCCAGCTCACCACGTCGGGGTAACACCGGGGAGCTGTTTTTT. Amino acids: CASSPRRGNTGELFF.

This chain links TRBV7-9 with TRBJ1-1, with no clear D. This CDR3 has 12 residues. Germline loops: CDR1 SEHNR, CDR2 FQNEAQ (reference sequence). V shed 3 bases and J shed 4 bases, with 6 bases lying between them. CDR3 sequence (DNA): TGTGCCAGCAGCTTCGGGTTCACTGAAGCTTTCTTT. Its protein product is CASSFGFTEAFF.

The chain combines TRBV6-5 with TRBJ2-7, with a possible D match to TRBD2 (5 bases). The CDR3 spans 16 residues. Germline lookup yields CDR1 MNHEY and CDR2 SVGAGI. V lost 0 bases and J lost 0, with 12 bases in between. The CDR3 coding sequence is TGTGCCAGCAGTTACTCGGAGGCCTTCCCCTCCTACGAGCAGTACTTC. Translating gives CASSYSEAFPSYEQYF.

The chain recombines TRBV7-6 with TRBJ2-3; perhaps TRBD1 as D (6 bases). Germline CDR1 and CDR2: SGHVS and FNYEAQ. CDR3 length: 17 amino acids. V lost 2 bases and J 3 bases, leaving 18 bases between the germline ends. The CDR3 sequence is CASSLRDQGLGTDTQYF. CDR3 in DNA: TGTGCCAGCAGCTTAAGGGACCAGGGGCTCGGGACAGATACGCAGTATTTT.

The chain uses TRBV5-1 and TRBJ1-1, with D possibly being TRBD1 (5 bases). The V gene's germline CDR1 is SGHRS and CDR2 YFSETQ. V was clipped by 2 bases and J by 3 bases, with 8 bases between them. The CDR3 has 13 residues. This chain's CDR3 is CASSFTGDTEAFF. DNA of the CDR3: TGCGCCAGCAGCTTCACAGGTGACACTGAAGCTTTCTTT.

This clone has only one observation. J is TRBJ2-4 and V is TRBV6-1; weak D call: TRBD2 (5 bases). This CDR3 comprises 13 residues. CDR1 and CDR2 (germline): MNHNS, SASEGT. V lost 5 bases to trimming and J lost 6 bases, with 11 bases between them. CDR3 nucleotide sequence: TGTGCCAGCAGTTGGGGAGCTCTAAACATTCAGTACTTC. As protein: CASSWGALNIQYF.

This clone was observed a few times. J is TRBJ1-5 and V is TRBV2; D is uncertain. The V end lost 5 bases, the J end lost 4 bases, and 6 bases lay between the germline ends. This CDR3 contains 12 residues. Germline assignment: CDR1 SNHLY and CDR2 FYNNEI. Written as DNA, the CDR3 is TGTGCCAGCAGTCCAGGTAATCAGCCCCAGCATTTT. It is translated as CASSPGNQPQHF.

This clone turned up a few times. V gene TRBV2 combines with J gene TRBJ2-3, with a tentative D call TRBD2 (6 bases). The CDR3 is 18 residues long. The V end was cut by 4 bases, the J end by 0 bases, with 20 bases between. Germline loops: CDR1 SNHLY, CDR2 FYNNEI. The CDR3 sequence is CASSGIRSGETSTDTQYF. The CDR3 DNA follows: TGTGCCAGCAGTGGAATCCGTTCGGGGGAAACTAGCACAGATACGCAGTATTTT.

This chain uses TRBV19 with TRBJ1-5, with TRBD1 identical over 8 bases. The trim removed 7 bases at V and 6 bases at J, leaving 11 bases unmatched. Germline CDR1 reads LNHDA; CDR2 reads SQIVND (reference sequence). The CDR3 has 15 residues. The CDR3, as DNA: TGTGCCAGTACCCCCCCAGGGGGCTTTGTTCAGCCCCAGCATTTT. Its protein product is CASTPPGGFVQPQHF. The full variable domain, with the rest looked up from reference TRBV19 and TRBJ1-5, is DGGITQSPKYLFRKEGQNVTLSCEQNLNHDAMYWYRQDPGQGLRLIYYSQIVNDFQKGDIAEGYSVSREKKESFPLTVTSAQKNPTAFYLCASTPPGGFVQPQHFGDGTRLSIL.

As regards this clone: Other DNA sequences in this specimen translate into the identical CDR3. CDR3 in amino acids: CASSRTGDYEQYF. In DNA form, the CDR3 reads TGCGCCAGCAGCCGGACAGGGGACTACGAGCAGTACTTC. The rearrangement joins TRBV10-1 to TRBJ2-7; 9 bases agree with TRBD1. Germline assignment: CDR1 WNHNN and CDR2 SYGVQD (reference sequence). The ends lost 6 bases at V and 3 bases at J; junction bases unmatched: 3. There are 13 residues in the CDR3.

This clone showed up just a few times. The chain has TRBV2 and TRBJ1-4, with 8 bases fitting TRBD1. This CDR3 spans 17 amino acids. V shed 4 bases, J shed 8 bases, and the junction held 15 bases outside the gene matches. CDR1 is SNHLY, CDR2 FYNNEI, per germline. CDR3 DNA: TGTGCCAGCAGTGCTTCACCGAGGACAGGGTTGCTCGAAAAACTGTTTTTT. Residues: CASSASPRTGLLEKLFF.

The chain is built from TRBV2 and TRBJ1-3; 8 bases map to TRBD1. The germline gives CDR1 SNHLY, CDR2 FYNNEI. CDR3 length: 14 amino acids. V dropped 1 base and J dropped 5; count of bases not matched to a gene: 1. In DNA, the CDR3 is TGTGCCAGCAGTGAAGACAGGGGGAGAAACACCATATATTTT. Amino acid sequence: CASSEDRGRNTIYF. The full variable domain, in which reference TRBV2 and TRBJ1-3 provide the parts outside the CDR3, is EPEVTQTPSHQVTQMGQEVILRCVPISNHLYFYWYRQILGQKVEFLVSFYNNEISEKSEIFDDQFSVERPDGSNFTLKIRSTKLEDSAMYFCASSEDRGRNTIYFGEGSWLTVV.

The V and J genes are TRBV5-1 and TRBJ2-3; a weak D match, TRBD2 (5 bases). CDR1 SGHRS and CDR2 YFSETQ come from the germline V gene. With 7 bases removed from V and 2 bases from J, the gap between germline ends came to 17 bases. This CDR3 has 15 amino acids. In DNA, the CDR3 is TGCGCCAGCGGAGACTACGGGCTTAACACAGATACGCAGTATTTT. This codes for CASGDYGLNTDTQYF.

This clone was seen only a few times. The rearrangement links TRBV28 to TRBJ2-2; D possibly corresponds to TRBD2 (6 bases). CDR3 size: 15 residues. V was cut by 10 bases and J by 6 bases, with 21 bases left in between. Germline assignment: CDR1 MDHEN and CDR2 SYDVKM. CDR3 amino acids: CATVPPGLFPGELFF. The CDR3 DNA sequence: TGTGCCACCGTCCCACCGGGACTTTTTCCCGGGGAGCTGTTTTTT.

The V call is TRBV11-3, the J call TRBJ2-7, with D perhaps TRBD2 (6 bases). The ends were cut back, 3 bases at V and 6 bases at J, with 12 bases in the middle. Looked up from germline, CDR1 is SGHNT and CDR2 is YENEEA. The CDR3 is made up of 13 amino acids. CDR3 loop: CASSLRGGTEQYF. The CDR3 bases are TGTGCCAGCAGCTTGAGGGGCGGGACCGAGCAGTACTTC.

Comments on this clone: One junction end does not reproduce the germline sequence, and a read error may be involved. The gene calls are TRBV14 and TRBJ1-1; 12 positions agree with TRBD1. The germline V gene has CDR1 SGHDN and CDR2 FVKESK. This CDR3 contains 15 residues. The chain's CDR3 is CASSQGTGGFGEAFF. The CDR3 coding sequence is TGTGCCAGCAGTCAAGGGACAGGGGGCTTTGGTGAAGCTTTCTTT.

The chain recombines TRBV15 with TRBJ2-3, with a possible D match to TRBD1 (6 bases). The V end lost 0 bases, the J end lost 3 bases, and 19 bases lay between the germline ends. This CDR3 is 18 amino acids long. Germline CDR1 and CDR2: LNHNV and YYDKDF (reference sequence). The CDR3 DNA reads as TGTGCCACCAGCAGAGACCCGAAAATGGGGGCATGGACAGATACGCAGTATTTT. Protein product: CATSRDPKMGAWTDTQYF.

This clone was picked up a small number of times. This chain links TRBV30 with TRBJ2-1; 11 positions match TRBD2. Germline loops: CDR1 GTSNPN, CDR2 SVGIG (reference sequence). V was pared by 0 bases and J by 2 bases, with 0 bases of the junction left unmatched. The CDR3 has 15 residues. The CDR3 sequence: CAWSVLAGAYNEQFF. CDR3 coding DNA: TGTGCCTGGAGTGTACTAGCGGGAGCCTACAATGAGCAGTTCTTC.